This T cell receptor beta chain was captured by sequencing in a study of T cells in severe cutaneous drug reactions. Looking at the study overall: Recruitment ran 2011 to 2018 in Taiwan, Thailand and a European registry. Patients in acute or recovery stage gave blister fluids/cells and PBMC.

Carbamazepine had induced Stevens-Johnson syndrome or toxic epidermal necrolysis in the sequenced donors. A few Han Chinese and about six European CBZ-SJS/TEN patients gave blood repertoires. Notes on this clonotype: The antigen is unknown.

TCR subtype-specific primers in iRepertoire multiplex PCR prepared libraries for bulk and single-cell sequencing. With the multiplex PCR reads reprocessed, TCRdb shows one record per CDR3 protein and no DNA. The sample table includes tens of thousands of distinct CDR3 sequences. Per the germline V gene, CDR1 is SGDLS and CDR2 is YYNGEE. This CDR3 region has 15 residues. Study conclusions and caveats: Blister cells averaged approximately 32% and PBMC roughly 5% TRBV12-4 in carbamazepine-induced Stevens-Johnson syndrome or toxic epidermal necrolysis patients.

The sequenced material came from PBMCs. The chain links TRBV9 to TRBJ2-1. The TCR comes from a human donor with toxic epidermal necrolysis, a severe cutaneous drug reaction. CDR3 amino acids: CASSVDTSRYNEQFF.